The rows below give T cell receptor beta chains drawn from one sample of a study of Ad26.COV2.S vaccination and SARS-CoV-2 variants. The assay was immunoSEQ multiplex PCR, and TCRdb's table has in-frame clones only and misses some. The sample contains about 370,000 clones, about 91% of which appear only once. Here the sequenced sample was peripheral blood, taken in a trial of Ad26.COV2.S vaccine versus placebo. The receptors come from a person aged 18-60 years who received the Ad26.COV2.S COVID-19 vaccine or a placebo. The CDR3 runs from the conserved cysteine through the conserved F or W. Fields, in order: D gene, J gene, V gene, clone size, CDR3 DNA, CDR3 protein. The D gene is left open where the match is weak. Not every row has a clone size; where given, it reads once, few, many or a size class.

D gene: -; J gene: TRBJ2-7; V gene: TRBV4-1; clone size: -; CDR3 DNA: TGCGCCAGCAGCCATCGGGCCCAGGGGGGGAGCGAGCAGTACTTC; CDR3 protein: CASSHRAQGGSEQYF
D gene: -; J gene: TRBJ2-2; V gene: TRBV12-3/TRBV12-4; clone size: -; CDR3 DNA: TGTGCCAGCAGCTCCTCCACCGGGGAGCTGTTTTTT; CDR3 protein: CASSSSTGELFF
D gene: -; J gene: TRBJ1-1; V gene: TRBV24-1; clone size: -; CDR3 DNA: TGTGCCACCAGCATGGGGAACACTGAAGCTTTCTTT; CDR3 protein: CATSMGNTEAFF
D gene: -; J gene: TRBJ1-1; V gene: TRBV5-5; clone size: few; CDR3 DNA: TGTGCCAGCAGCAGGACAGATAACACTGAAGCTTTCTTT; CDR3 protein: CASSRTDNTEAFF
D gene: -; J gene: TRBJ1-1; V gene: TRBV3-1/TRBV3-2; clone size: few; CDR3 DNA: TGTGCCAGCAGCCCACGAGGGACATTCTCGAACACTGAAGCTTTCTTT; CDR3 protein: CASSPRGTFSNTEAFF
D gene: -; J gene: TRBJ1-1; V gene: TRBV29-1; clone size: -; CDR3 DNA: TGCAGCGTTGCAACGGTGCCTGAAGCTTTCTTT; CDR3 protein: CSVATVPEAFF
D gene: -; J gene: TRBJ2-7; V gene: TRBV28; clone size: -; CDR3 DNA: TGTGCCAGCAGTTTAGGACCCGCTAAGCAGTACTTC; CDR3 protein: CASSLGPAKQYF
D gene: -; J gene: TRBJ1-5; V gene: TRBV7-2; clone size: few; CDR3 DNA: TGTGCCAGCAGCTTAGAAGTGCATCAGCCCCAGCATTTT; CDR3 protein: CASSLEVHQPQHF
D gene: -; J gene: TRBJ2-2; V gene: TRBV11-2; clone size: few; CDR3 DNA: TGTGCCAGCACCCCCGAGTCGGGTGTAGGGATCGGGGAGCTGTTTTTT; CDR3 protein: CASTPESGVGIGELFF
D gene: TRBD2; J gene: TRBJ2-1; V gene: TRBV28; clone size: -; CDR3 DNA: TGTGCCAGCAGCCGACCCACTAGCGGGAGAACCTACAATGAGCAGTTCTTC; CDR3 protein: CASSRPTSGRTYNEQFF
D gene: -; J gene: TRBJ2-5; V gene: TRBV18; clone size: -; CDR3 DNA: TGTGCCAGCTCACCCTTAGACCTCGGGACCCAGTACTTC; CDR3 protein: CASSPLDLGTQYF